A selection of T cell receptor beta chains follows, all from one sample in a study of shared clonotypes between healthy human individuals. Repertoires were generated with immunoSEQ multiplex PCR, while TCRdb's copy carries only in-frame clones and drops some. Counted here are just over 2,000,000 clones, 85% to 95% occurring once; the ten biggest clones make up about 0.13%. The sequencing sample was made of naive CD4+ T cells sorted from blood. All receptors come from a man between 18 and 35 years old in good health. The CDR3 runs from the conserved cysteine through the conserved F or W. A D gene is named only where the DNA matches it firmly. Clone size appears in some rows only: once, few, many, or a class for an expanded clone.

v_call	d_call	clone_size	j_call	cdr3_nt	cdr3_aa
TRBV11-2	TRBD2	NA	TRBJ2-2	TGTGCCAGCAGCTTAGACGGGGGGAAATTCCCCGGGGAGCTGTTTTTT	CASSLDGGKFPGELFF
TRBV18	NA	NA	TRBJ1-2	TGTGCCAGCTCACCGACGACAGTGTATGGCTACACCTTC	CASSPTTVYGYTF
TRBV6-1	NA	NA	TRBJ1-6	TGTGCCAGCAGTGAACGAGACACACGCTCCTATAATTCACCCCTCCACTTT	CASSERDTRSYNSPLHF
TRBV7-9	TRBD2	NA	TRBJ2-5	TGTGCCAGCAGCTTAGGGGATACTAGCGGGGGATTAGAGACCCAGTACTTC	CASSLGDTSGGLETQYF
TRBV10-3	TRBD2	NA	TRBJ2-3	TGTGCCACCCTGGGCGGGAGGGGAACAGATACGCAGTATTTT	CATLGGRGTDTQYF
TRBV4-3	TRBD2	NA	TRBJ2-2	TGCGCCAGCAGCCAAGCGGGGACTAGCGGAGCGAACACCGGGGAGCTGTTTTTT	CASSQAGTSGANTGELFF
TRBV29-1	TRBD1	NA	TRBJ1-2	TGCAGCGTGAGACAGGGGCCTAACTATGGCTACACCTTC	CSVRQGPNYGYTF
TRBV30	TRBD1	NA	TRBJ1-5	TGTGCCTGGAGTGTTGGGCAGGGGGGTCAGCCCCAGCATTTT	CAWSVGQGGQPQHF
TRBV28	TRBD2	NA	TRBJ2-5	TGTGCCAGCAGGTTTCTAGCGGGGGGGCGAGAGACCCAGTACTTC	CASRFLAGGRETQYF
TRBV7-8	TRBD1	few	TRBJ1-3	TGTGCCAGCAGCCCCGGGACAGGCACTGGAAACACCATATATTTT	CASSPGTGTGNTIYF
TRBV7-9	NA	NA	TRBJ1-1	TGTGCCAGCAGATCTCAGGACATGAACACTGAAGCTTTCTTT	CASRSQDMNTEAFF
TRBV30	NA	NA	TRBJ2-2	TGTGCCTGGAGTGTACTGGGGGAGCTGTTTTTT	CAWSVLGELFF
TRBV4-2	TRBD2	once	TRBJ2-2	TGTGCCAGCAGCCGGAACATCGGCGGGGGGGCCGACACCGGGGAGCTGTTTTTT	CASSRNIGGGADTGELFF
TRBV7-3	NA	NA	TRBJ1-6	TGTGCCAGCAGCTTAGGGTTTGGGGATTCACCCCTCCACTTT	CASSLGFGDSPLHF
TRBV21-1	NA	NA	TRBJ2-5	TGTGCCAGCAGCAAAGTGGGACTAGCGGGAGCACGGTGGGACCAAGAGACCCAGTACTTC	CASSKVGLAGARWDQETQYF
TRBV5-1	NA	NA	TRBJ2-2	TGCGCCAGCAGCTTGGATCAGCTTCGCGTCGGGGAGCTGTTTTTT	CASSLDQLRVGELFF
TRBV5-1	NA	once	TRBJ2-5	TGCGCCAGCAGCTTGGAGGGCGGGGCCGGAGAGACCCAGTACTTC	CASSLEGGAGETQYF
TRBV19	NA	NA	TRBJ2-1	TGTGCCAGTTCGGTAGCATACTCCTACAATGAGCAGTTCTTC	CASSVAYSYNEQFF
TRBV6-5	TRBD1	NA	TRBJ2-1	TGTGCCAGCAGTAAACAGGGGTGGGAGCAGTTCTTC	CASSKQGWEQFF
TRBV18	NA	NA	TRBJ2-5	TGTGCCAGCTCTCAATCTCAAGAGACCCAGTACTTC	CASSQSQETQYF
TRBV5-1	NA	NA	TRBJ2-3	TGCGCCAGCAGCCCGTTATTTACAGATACGCAGTATTTT	CASSPLFTDTQYF
TRBV6-4	NA	NA	TRBJ1-5	TGTGCCAGCACCTCACGGGGGCATCAGCCCCAGCATTTT	CASTSRGHQPQHF
TRBV20-1	NA	NA	TRBJ2-7	TGCAGTGGAGAGAGAGGGTACGAGCAGTACTTC	CSGERGYEQYF
TRBV11-3	TRBD2	NA	TRBJ2-1	TGTGCCAGCAGCCATACTAGCGACTCCTACAATGAGCAGTTCTTC	CASSHTSDSYNEQFF
TRBV5-1	TRBD2	once	TRBJ2-7	TGCGCCAGCAGCTTGGGACTAGCGGGAGTGTACGAGCAGTACTTC	CASSLGLAGVYEQYF
TRBV28	NA	once	TRBJ2-7	TGTGCCAGCAGTCCAGATACAGGGAAGTTCGCTCACGAGCAGTACTTC	CASSPDTGKFAHEQYF
TRBV10-2	TRBD2	NA	TRBJ2-1	TGCGCCAGCAGTGAGTCTGGACTAGGAGGAAATGAGCAGTTCTTC	CASSESGLGGNEQFF
TRBV5-4	TRBD1	NA	TRBJ1-2	TGTGCCAGCAGCCCCCCGTGGACAGGGGAGATCAACTATGGCTACACCTTC	CASSPPWTGEINYGYTF
TRBV28	NA	NA	TRBJ1-5	TGTGCCAGCAGGTCTCCGTCCGCCGCCGGGACGAGGAGCAATCAGCCCCAGCATTTT	CASRSPSAAGTRSNQPQHF
TRBV5-1	TRBD1	NA	TRBJ1-2	TGCGCCAGCAGCCTGGGACAGGGCCGATATGGCTACACCTTC	CASSLGQGRYGYTF
TRBV30	NA	NA	TRBJ2-7	TGTGCCTGGAGCCGGGACACGGCCTCTGGCCACGAGCAGTACTTC	CAWSRDTASGHEQYF
TRBV5-1	NA	NA	TRBJ2-7	TGCGCCAGCAGCCTCCCTGGAGGACCCTACGAGCAGTACTTC	CASSLPGGPYEQYF
TRBV4-1	NA	NA	TRBJ2-1	TGCGCCAGCAGCGCCCCTCCGGGTTACGGGTACAATGAGCAGTTCTTC	CASSAPPGYGYNEQFF
TRBV30	TRBD2	NA	TRBJ2-7	TGTGCCTGGAGGGGGACTACCAGTGCCTACGAGCAGTACTTC	CAWRGTTSAYEQYF
TRBV5-1	TRBD2	NA	TRBJ2-1	TGCGCCAGCAGCTTGGAAGGGGCTAGCGGGCCGGATGAGCAGTTCTTC	CASSLEGASGPDEQFF
TRBV5-1	NA	NA	TRBJ2-5	TGCGCCAGCAGCTTGGTTAGGGGTCAAGAGACCCAGTACTTC	CASSLVRGQETQYF
TRBV2	TRBD1	once	TRBJ2-5	TGTGCCAGCAGTCGGGACAGGGGGCGAGAGACCCAGTACTTC	CASSRDRGRETQYF
TRBV11-2	NA	once	TRBJ2-2	TGTGCCAGCAGCTCGAGGGCTGTTAACACCGGGGAGCTGTTTTTT	CASSSRAVNTGELFF
TRBV7-2	NA	NA	TRBJ2-7	TGTGCCAGCAGCTTAGGCGGCCCCTACGAGCAGTACTTC	CASSLGGPYEQYF
TRBV6-1	NA	NA	TRBJ1-1	TGTGCCAGCAGTGAAGGCCCGGCGAACACTGAAGCTTTCTTT	CASSEGPANTEAFF
TRBV10-3	NA	NA	TRBJ1-1	TGTGCCATCAGATCTGGGGAGGACACTGAAGCTTTCTTT	CAIRSGEDTEAFF
TRBV30	NA	NA	TRBJ1-3	TGTGCCTGGAGTAAGGGGGCTGGAAACACCATATATTTT	CAWSKGAGNTIYF
TRBV19	TRBD1	NA	TRBJ1-6	TGTGCCAGTAGTACCACAGGGGTGGGCTCCTATAATTCACCCCTCCACTTT	CASSTTGVGSYNSPLHF
TRBV4-3	TRBD1	NA	TRBJ2-3	TGCGCCAGCAGCCAAACCGCCGGGACAGGGCTAGATACGCAGTATTTT	CASSQTAGTGLDTQYF
TRBV4-3	NA	NA	TRBJ1-1	TGCGCCAGCAGCCAAGGCCTACGACAGTCGATTGAAGCTTTCTTT	CASSQGLRQSIEAFF
TRBV5-4	NA	NA	TRBJ2-2	TGTGCCAGCAGCTTGGTCGGTTCCCACACCGGGGAGCTGTTTTTT	CASSLVGSHTGELFF
TRBV4-1	NA	NA	TRBJ2-7	TGCGCCAGCAGCCAAGTTGACAGGCCACCCTACGAGCAGTACTTC	CASSQVDRPPYEQYF
TRBV4-3	NA	NA	TRBJ1-4	TGCGCCAGCAGCCAAGATCGGGCAGGAGTTAATGAAAAACTGTTTTTT	CASSQDRAGVNEKLFF
TRBV30	NA	NA	TRBJ1-2	TGTGCCTGGAGCCCAGCCCCGGGTGGCTACACCTTC	CAWSPAPGGYTF
TRBV5-1	NA	NA	TRBJ1-1	TGCGCCAGCAGCTTGACAGATGAAGCTTTCTTT	CASSLTDEAFF
TRBV11-2	TRBD1	NA	TRBJ2-5	TGTGCCAGCAGCTTAGAGGGGACAGGGGAAGAGACCCAGTACTTC	CASSLEGTGEETQYF
TRBV6-5	NA	NA	TRBJ2-4	TGTGCCAGCACCCGAAAGACGACAGTTGGGAACATTCAGTACTTC	CASTRKTTVGNIQYF
TRBV6-5	NA	NA	TRBJ2-7	TGTGCCAGCAGCCTCGGGACGGTCTACGAGCAGTACTTC	CASSLGTVYEQYF
TRBV2	NA	NA	TRBJ2-4	TGTGCCAGCAGTGTCGGCGGACTAGCCAAAAACATTCAGTACTTC	CASSVGGLAKNIQYF
TRBV11-2	NA	NA	TRBJ2-5	TGTGCCAGCAGCTTAGGTCCAGGGGAGACCCAGTACTTC	CASSLGPGETQYF